One TCR beta chain is described in this entry. Antigen unknown. Germline V CDR1 and CDR2: SGHAT, FQNNGV. The CDR3 runs to 18 residues. V dropped 1 base and J dropped 2; count of bases not matched to a gene: 12. The record originates from a study of T cell repertoires in cytomegalovirus infection. TCRdb re-derived calls from the reads in MiXCR, one entry per CDR3 protein. The sample includes a few hundred thousand distinct CDR3 sequences, 35% to 50% of them seen just once. Whole-study results and caveats: Using cumulative public TCR beta family frequency, the authors identified those who carried CMV together with the relevant HLA.

The sequence came from a human donor in good health (CMV status not recorded). Some clones in this sample may be carry-over from other donors' samples. This specimen consisted of cultured PBMCs, obtained from culture after CMV antigen stimulation. The chain joins TRBV11-2 to TRBJ2-3, with TRBD2 matching 7 bases. The CDR3: CASSLVRGSGETTDTQYF. CDR3 coding DNA: TGTGCCAGCAGCTTAGTCCGGGGGAGCGGGGAGACCACAGATACGCAGTATTTT.